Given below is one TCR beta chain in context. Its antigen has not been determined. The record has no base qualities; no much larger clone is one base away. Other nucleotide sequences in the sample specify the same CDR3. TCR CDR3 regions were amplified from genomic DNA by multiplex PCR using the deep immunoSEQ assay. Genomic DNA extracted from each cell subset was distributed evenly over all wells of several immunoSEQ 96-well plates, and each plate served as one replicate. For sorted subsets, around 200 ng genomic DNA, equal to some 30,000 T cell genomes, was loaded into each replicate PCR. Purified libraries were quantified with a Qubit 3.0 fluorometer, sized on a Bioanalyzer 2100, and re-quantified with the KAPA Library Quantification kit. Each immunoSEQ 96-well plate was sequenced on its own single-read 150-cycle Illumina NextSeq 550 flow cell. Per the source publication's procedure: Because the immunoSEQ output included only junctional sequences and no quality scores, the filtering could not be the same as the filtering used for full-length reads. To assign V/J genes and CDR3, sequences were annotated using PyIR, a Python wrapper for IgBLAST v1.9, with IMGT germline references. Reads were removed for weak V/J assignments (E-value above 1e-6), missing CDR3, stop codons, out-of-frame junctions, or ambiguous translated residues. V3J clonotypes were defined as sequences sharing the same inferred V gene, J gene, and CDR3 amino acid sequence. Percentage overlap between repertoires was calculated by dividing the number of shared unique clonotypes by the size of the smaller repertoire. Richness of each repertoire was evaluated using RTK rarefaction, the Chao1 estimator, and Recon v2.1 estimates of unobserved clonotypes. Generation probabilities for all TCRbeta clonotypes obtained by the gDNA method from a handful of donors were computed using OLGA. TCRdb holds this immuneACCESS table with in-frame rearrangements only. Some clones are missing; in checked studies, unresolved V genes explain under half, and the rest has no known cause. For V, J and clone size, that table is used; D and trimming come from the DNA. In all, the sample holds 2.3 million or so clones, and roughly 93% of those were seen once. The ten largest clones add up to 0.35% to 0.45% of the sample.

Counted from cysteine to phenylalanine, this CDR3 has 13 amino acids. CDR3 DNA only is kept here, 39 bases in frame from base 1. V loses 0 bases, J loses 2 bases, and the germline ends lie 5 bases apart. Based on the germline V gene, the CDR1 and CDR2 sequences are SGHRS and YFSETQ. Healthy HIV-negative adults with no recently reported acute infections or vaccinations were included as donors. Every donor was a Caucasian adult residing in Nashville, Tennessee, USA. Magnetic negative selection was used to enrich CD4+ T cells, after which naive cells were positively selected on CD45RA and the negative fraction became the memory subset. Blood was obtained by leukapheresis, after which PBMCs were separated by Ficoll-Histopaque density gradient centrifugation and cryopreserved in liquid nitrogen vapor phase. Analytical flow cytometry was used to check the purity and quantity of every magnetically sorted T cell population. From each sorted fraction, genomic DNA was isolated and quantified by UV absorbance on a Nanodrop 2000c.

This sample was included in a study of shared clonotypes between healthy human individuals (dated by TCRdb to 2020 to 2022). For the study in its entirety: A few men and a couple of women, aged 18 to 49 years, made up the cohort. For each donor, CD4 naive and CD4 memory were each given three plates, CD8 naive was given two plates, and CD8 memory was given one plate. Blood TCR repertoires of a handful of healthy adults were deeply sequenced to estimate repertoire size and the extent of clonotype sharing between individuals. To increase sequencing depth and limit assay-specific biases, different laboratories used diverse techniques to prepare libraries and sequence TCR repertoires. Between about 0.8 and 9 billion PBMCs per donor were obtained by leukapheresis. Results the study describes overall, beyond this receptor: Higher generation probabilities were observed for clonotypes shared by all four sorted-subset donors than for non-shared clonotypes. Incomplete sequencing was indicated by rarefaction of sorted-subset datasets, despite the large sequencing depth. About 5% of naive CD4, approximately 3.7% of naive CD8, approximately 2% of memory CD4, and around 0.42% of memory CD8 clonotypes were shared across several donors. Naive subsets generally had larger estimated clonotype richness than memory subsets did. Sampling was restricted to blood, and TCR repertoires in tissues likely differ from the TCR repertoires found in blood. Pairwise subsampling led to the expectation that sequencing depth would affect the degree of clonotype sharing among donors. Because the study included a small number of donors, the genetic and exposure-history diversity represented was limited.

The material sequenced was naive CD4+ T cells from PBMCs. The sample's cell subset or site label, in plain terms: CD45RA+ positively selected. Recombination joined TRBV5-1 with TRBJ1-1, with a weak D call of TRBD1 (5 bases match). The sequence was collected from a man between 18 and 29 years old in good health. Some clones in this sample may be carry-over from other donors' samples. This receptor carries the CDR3 CASSLGGNTEAFF. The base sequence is TGCGCCAGCAGCTTGGGGGGCAACACTGAAGCTTTCTTT.